This T cell receptor (beta chain) was recovered during a study of monozygotic twins with inflammatory bowel disease. Study-wide results and caveats: Healthy co-twins, by inverse Simpson, had higher TCRbeta diversity than their siblings with IBD.

Of note for this clonotype: Antigen: not known.

The CDR3 consists of 15 residues. Germline CDR1 and CDR2: DFQATT and SNEGSKA (reference sequence). After re-calling the 5' RACE reads, TCRdb lists one entry per CDR3 protein, DNA absent. Found here are about 160,000 distinct CDR3 sequences; the top ten clones hold roughly 2.4%. The TCR originated in a human donor with ulcerative colitis or Crohn's disease, or a healthy co-twin of an affected twin (not recorded which). Sequenced: blood. The chain employs TRBV20-1 and TRBJ2-1; TCRdb names TRBD2, which stays unverified in the absence of DNA. The CDR3 is CSARSGTSEYGEQFF.